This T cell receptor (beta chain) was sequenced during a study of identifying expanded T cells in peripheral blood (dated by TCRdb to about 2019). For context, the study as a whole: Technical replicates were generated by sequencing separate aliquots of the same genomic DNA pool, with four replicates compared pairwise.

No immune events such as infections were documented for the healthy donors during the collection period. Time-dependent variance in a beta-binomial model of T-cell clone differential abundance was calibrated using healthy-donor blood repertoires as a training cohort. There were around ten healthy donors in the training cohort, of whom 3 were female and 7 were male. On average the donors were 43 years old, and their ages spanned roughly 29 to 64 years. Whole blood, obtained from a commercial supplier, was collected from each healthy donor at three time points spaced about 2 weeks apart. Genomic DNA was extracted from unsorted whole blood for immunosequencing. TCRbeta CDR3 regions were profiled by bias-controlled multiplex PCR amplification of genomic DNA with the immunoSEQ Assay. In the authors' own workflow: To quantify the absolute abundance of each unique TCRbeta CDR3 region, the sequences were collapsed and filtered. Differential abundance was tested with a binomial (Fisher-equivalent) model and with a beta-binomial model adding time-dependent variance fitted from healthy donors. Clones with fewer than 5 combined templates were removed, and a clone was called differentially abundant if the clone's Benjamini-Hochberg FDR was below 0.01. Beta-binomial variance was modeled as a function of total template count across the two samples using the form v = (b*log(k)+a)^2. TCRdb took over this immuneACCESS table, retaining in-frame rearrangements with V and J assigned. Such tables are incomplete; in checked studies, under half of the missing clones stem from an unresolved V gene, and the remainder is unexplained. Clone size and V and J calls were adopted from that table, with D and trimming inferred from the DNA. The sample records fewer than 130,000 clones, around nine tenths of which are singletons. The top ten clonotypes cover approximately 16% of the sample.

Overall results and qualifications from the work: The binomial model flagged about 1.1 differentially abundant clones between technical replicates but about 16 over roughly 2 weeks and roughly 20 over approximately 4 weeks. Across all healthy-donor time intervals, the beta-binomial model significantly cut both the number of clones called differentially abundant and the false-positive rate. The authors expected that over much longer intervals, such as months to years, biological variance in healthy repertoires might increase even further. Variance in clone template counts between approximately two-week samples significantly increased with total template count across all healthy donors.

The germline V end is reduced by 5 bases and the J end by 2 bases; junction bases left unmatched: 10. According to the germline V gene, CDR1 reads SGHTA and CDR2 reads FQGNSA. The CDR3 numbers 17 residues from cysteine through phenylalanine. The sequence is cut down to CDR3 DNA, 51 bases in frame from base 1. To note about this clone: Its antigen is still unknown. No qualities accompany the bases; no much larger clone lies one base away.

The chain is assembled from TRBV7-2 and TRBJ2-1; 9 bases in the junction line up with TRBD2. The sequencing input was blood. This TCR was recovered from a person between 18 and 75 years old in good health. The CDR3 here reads CASSPRRGGVAYNEQFF. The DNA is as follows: TGTGCCAGCAGCCCCCGTCGCGGGGGGGTGGCCTACAATGAGCAGTTCTTC.